Here is one T cell receptor (beta chain) with its context. The antigen is not known. This sample was taken from a study of identical twins. Every donor was a healthy Caucasian. Broader study findings: For cord blood, abundant beta clonotypes had fewer insertions, unlike memory repertoires, which showed none.

The CDR3 has 15 amino acids. The germline V gene encodes CDR1 SGHVS and CDR2 FQNEAQ. V trimming: 5 bases; J trimming: 6 bases; junction bases outside the gene matches: 9. With template switching, a universal primer site was added, and the cDNA carried unique molecular identifiers. TCRdb reprocessed the 5' RACE reads with MiXCR, giving one entry per CDR3 protein. The sample holds 1,800,000 or so distinct CDR3 sequences, more than 30% seen once. The chain carries TRBV7-8 and TRBJ1-5; 8 bases match TRBD1. This sequence originates from a newborn girl in good health. Sequencing used cord blood. The CDR3 DNA reads as TGTGCCAGCAGCCCGAGACAGGGGAGGGGTCAGCCCCAGCATTTT. Translating gives CASSPRQGRGQPQHF.